This is a list of T cell receptor beta chains from one sample in a study of cytomegalovirus exposure and HLA in healthy donors. Some clones are missing from TCRdb's copy, which holds only in-frame ones; the method was immunoSEQ multiplex PCR. In the table there are more than 80,000 clones, 70% to 80% of which are singletons. The sample consisted of PBMCs. These receptor sequences come from a female donor in good health and CMV-seronegative. The CDR3 runs from the conserved cysteine through the conserved F or W. The D gene is left open where the match is weak. Only some rows state a clone size, as once, few, many or a class for expanded clones.

TRBV7-3	15	-	TRBJ2-3	-	TGTGCCAGCAGCTTACGGGACGGGAGCGCAGATACGCAGTATTTT	CASSLRDGSADTQYF
TRBV30	17	TRBD1	TRBJ1-2	few	TGTGCCTGGAGTTTTGACTTGTACAGGGGAAATAACTATGGCTACACCTTC	CAWSFDLYRGNNYGYTF
TRBV13	13	-	TRBJ2-7	-	TGTGCCAGCAGCCCTCAGGGGCACTACGAGCAGTACTTC	CASSPQGHYEQYF
TRBV2	15	TRBD1	TRBJ2-7	once	TGTGCCAGCAGTCGGGACAGGGGTAGCTCCTACGAGCAGTACTTC	CASSRDRGSSYEQYF
TRBV6-5	15	TRBD2	TRBJ2-7	-	TGTGCCAGCAGTTTCACTAGCGGGGGATCCTACGAGCAGTACTTC	CASSFTSGGSYEQYF
TRBV6-5	14	-	TRBJ2-2	once	TGTGCCAGCAGTTCGGGACAGAACACCGGGGAGCTGTTTTTT	CASSSGQNTGELFF
TRBV19	14	TRBD2	TRBJ2-1	once	TGTGCCACAAACTTAGCGGGAGTGGGCAATGAGCAGTTCTTC	CATNLAGVGNEQFF
TRBV27	14	-	TRBJ1-2	-	TGTGCCAGCAGCCCGAGGGCGAGTATGACGGGCTACACCTTC	CASSPRASMTGYTF
TRBV5-5	16	-	TRBJ2-6	-	TGTGCCAGCAGCCCAGGACTCAACACTGGGGCCAACGTCCTGACTTTC	CASSPGLNTGANVLTF
TRBV29-1	13	TRBD1	TRBJ1-2	-	TGCAGCGTCACCGGGACAGCTAACTATGGCTACACCTTC	CSVTGTANYGYTF
TRBV18	13	-	TRBJ2-1	-	TGTGCCAGCTCACCAATCAGGGGAAATGAGCAGTTCTTC	CASSPIRGNEQFF
TRBV6-6	14	-	TRBJ1-1	-	TGTGCCAGCAGGCCCGTCCTGGGGGGCACTGAAGCTTTCTTT	CASRPVLGGTEAFF
TRBV13	15	TRBD1	TRBJ2-6	once	TGTGCCAGCAGCTTCAGGGGGCCTGGGGCCAACGTCCTGACTTTC	CASSFRGPGANVLTF
TRBV11-2	17	-	TRBJ2-5	-	TGTGCCAGCAGCTTATCATCCCGGGGGAGAGGCCAAGAGACCCAGTACTTC	CASSLSSRGRGQETQYF
TRBV27	14	-	TRBJ2-7	-	TGTGCCAGCAGTTTGTCCCTTAGCGCCTACGAGCAGTACTTC	CASSLSLSAYEQYF
TRBV27	14	-	TRBJ1-2	-	TGTGCCAGCAGTCCCGCGGGGGGGTTCTATGGCTACACCTTC	CASSPAGGFYGYTF
TRBV6-4	14	TRBD1	TRBJ2-2	few	TGTGCCAGCAGTCTACAAGGGGGCGTCGGGGAGCTGTTTTTT	CASSLQGGVGELFF
TRBV2	14	-	TRBJ1-2	-	TGTGCCAGCAGTGAGGCGACAGGCCACTATGGCTACACCTTC	CASSEATGHYGYTF
TRBV27	17	TRBD1	TRBJ1-1	few	TGTGCCAGCAGTCCCGTTCGACAGGGGGGAATGAACACTGAAGCTTTCTTT	CASSPVRQGGMNTEAFF
TRBV11-3	12	-	TRBJ2-1	-	TGTGCCAGCAGCGCGGCCGGGAGAGAGCAGTTCTTC	CASSAAGREQFF
TRBV19	14	-	TRBJ1-1	-	TGTGCCAGTATCCCTCCAGGGCACAACACTGAAGCTTTCTTT	CASIPPGHNTEAFF
TRBV20-1	11	-	TRBJ2-7	-	TGCAGTGCTAGAGTCGTATCGGAGCAGTACTTC	CSARVVSEQYF
TRBV15	18	TRBD1	TRBJ1-5	-	TGTGCCACCAGCAGAGACGGTGGTGGGACAGGGTTTAATCAGCCCCAGCATTTT	CATSRDGGGTGFNQPQHF
TRBV9	16	TRBD1	TRBJ2-1	few	TGTGCCAGCAGCGTAGTGCCGGGACAGGGCAACAATGAGCAGTTCTTC	CASSVVPGQGNNEQFF
TRBV15	15	TRBD1	TRBJ1-1	-	TGTGCCACCAGGAAAACAGGGGAGGAGGTCACTGAAGCTTTCTTT	CATRKTGEEVTEAFF
TRBV5-1	15	TRBD1	TRBJ1-4	-	TGCGCCAGCAGCTCCAACAGGGGGGACGTGGAAAAACTGTTTTTT	CASSSNRGDVEKLFF
TRBV4-3	16	-	TRBJ2-7	-	TGCGCCAGCAGCCAAGTTTGGGGGACTCCTGCCTACGAGCAGTACTTC	CASSQVWGTPAYEQYF
TRBV6-6	13	-	TRBJ1-2	-	TGTGTCAGCAGTGCAGGGAAACCGGATGGCTACACCTTC	CVSSAGKPDGYTF
TRBV7-9	14	TRBD2	TRBJ2-7	-	TGTGCCAGCAGCTTAGCACTAGCGGGAGTTGAGCAGTACTTC	CASSLALAGVEQYF
TRBV13	15	-	TRBJ1-2	few	TGTGCCAGCAGCTTAGGTACAGGGCGCTCTCGGGGCTACACCTTC	CASSLGTGRSRGYTF
TRBV21-1	14	-	TRBJ1-2	-	TGTGCCAGCAGCAAAGTTTCAGGTGTCTATGGCTACACCTTC	CASSKVSGVYGYTF
TRBV21-1	16	-	TRBJ2-7	-	TGTGCCAGCATGCTTAGCGGGAGGAATCGAAGGAGCGAGCAGTACTTC	CASMLSGRNRRSEQYF
TRBV5-3	16	TRBD1	TRBJ2-5	-	TGTGCCAGAAGCTGGGACAGGGACTCCCTCCAAGAGACCCAGTACTTC	CARSWDRDSLQETQYF
TRBV18	16	TRBD1	TRBJ2-7	-	TGTGCCAGCTCACCACGGCCGACAGGGAAGTCCTACGAGCAGTACTTC	CASSPRPTGKSYEQYF
TRBV18	14	-	TRBJ2-5	once	TGTGCCAGCTCACCGCAGATGGCAGGGGAGACCCAGTACTTC	CASSPQMAGETQYF
TRBV13	15	-	TRBJ2-1	-	TGTGCCAGCAGCTTAGATCAGGGGTTCGGCGATGAGCAGTTCTTC	CASSLDQGFGDEQFF
TRBV6-5	14	TRBD1	TRBJ1-1	-	TGTGCCAGCAGTCCCCGACAGGGACTCACTGAAGCTTTCTTT	CASSPRQGLTEAFF